What follows are 30 T cell receptor beta chains derived from one specimen sequenced in a study of technical replicates of blood from a handful of donors (dated by TCRdb to about 2017). The protocol used for the library was the immunoSEQ multiplex PCR assay. TCRdb limited this immuneACCESS table to in-frame rearrangements with V and J called. A share of clones is missing; checked studies link under half to unresolved V genes, and the rest is unexplained. In this sample the table shows about 100,000 clones, 85% to 95% of which occur a single time. Approximately 0.24% of the sample goes to the ten largest clones. The sample comprised T cells isolated from PBMCs. All receptors come from a human donor in good health.

The chain carries TRBV6-1 and TRBJ2-7; TRBD1 matches 9 bases. The length of the CDR3 is 15 residues. The J segment lost 9 bases and the V segment lost 3 bases, leaving 12 bases of the junction unmatched. The germline gives CDR1 MNHNS, CDR2 SASEGT. The CDR3 protein is CASSDPDRGLPGQYF. Written as DNA, the CDR3 is TGTGCCAGCAGTGACCCGGACAGGGGCCTTCCCGGGCAGTACTTC.

The V and J genes are TRBV9 and TRBJ1-1; no firm D call. The germline V and J ends were trimmed by 1 base and 0 bases, with 7 bases remaining between them. Germline loops: CDR1 SGDLS, CDR2 YYNGEE. The CDR3 has 14 residues. The CDR3 nucleotides read TGTGCCAGCAGCGTAAGAGGCGTGAACACTGAAGCTTTCTTT. This codes for CASSVRGVNTEAFF.

The gene calls are TRBV19 and TRBJ1-4; 7 bases map to TRBD1. Germline CDR1 is LNHDA and CDR2 is SQIVND (reference sequence). This CDR3 is 18 amino acids long. V lost 8 bases and J lost 5; bases outside the gene matches: 20. CDR3 loop: CASVGSPRTGDPNEKLFF. DNA for the CDR3: TGTGCCAGTGTGGGGAGTCCAAGGACAGGAGATCCCAATGAAAAACTGTTTTTT.

Worth noting for this clone: Relative to the germline gene, one junction end is altered; a read error may explain this. V gene TRBV19 combines with J gene TRBJ2-7; 11 bases map to TRBD2. This CDR3 contains 15 residues. Germline V gene lookup returns CDR1 LNHDA and CDR2 SQIVND (reference sequence). The CDR3 spells CASSLAGGPAYEHYF. CDR3 nucleotide sequence: TGTGCCAGTAGTCTAGCGGGAGGACCGGCCTACGAGCATTACTTC.

The chain recombines TRBV7-9 with TRBJ2-3, with D unclear. The CDR3 is 15 residues long. Germline assignment: CDR1 SEHNR and CDR2 FQNEAQ (reference sequence). Trimming pared 1 base from V and 6 bases from J, leaving 14 bases between. CDR3 nucleotides: TGTGCCAGCAGCTTAGAGCTCACCCCATCGGATACGCAGTATTTT. This sequence encodes CASSLELTPSDTQYF.

This chain uses TRBV29-1 with TRBJ2-7; 9 nucleotides agree with TRBD2. With 2 bases clipped from V and 6 bases from J, the junction kept 14 bases outside the gene matches. Germline loops: CDR1 SQVTM, CDR2 ANQGSEA. The CDR3 has 16 residues. The CDR3 DNA reads TGCAGCGTTGAAAAACAGGGCGGGAGGGCCCTTGGCGAGCAGTACTTC. Translating gives CSVEKQGGRALGEQYF.

This clone was seen only once. The chain recombines TRBV19 with TRBJ2-1, with 10 bases aligning to TRBD2. Germline CDR1 and CDR2: LNHDA and SQIVND (reference sequence). The junction had 3 bases not matched to a gene; V was cut back by 6 bases and J by 1 base. This CDR3 contains 15 residues. The CDR3 sequence is CASSLGLASYNEQFF. CDR3 nucleotide sequence: TGTGCCAGTAGCCTGGGACTAGCGTCCTACAATGAGCAGTTCTTC.

J is TRBJ2-7 and V is TRBV7-6; tentative D call: TRBD1 (5 bases). CDR3 size: 12 residues. The germline gives CDR1 SGHVS, CDR2 FNYEAQ. V was clipped by 4 bases and J by 3 bases, with 7 bases between them. The CDR3 coding sequence is TGTGCCAGCAGCTATACAGGCTACGAGCAGTACTTC. As protein: CASSYTGYEQYF.

The CDR3 loop reads CASSIDLRVTPTNEQFF. CDR3 coding DNA: TGTGCCAGTAGTATAGATTTGCGGGTAACCCCAACGAATGAGCAGTTCTTC. The chain joins TRBV19 to TRBJ2-1; D perhaps matches TRBD2 (5 bases). Looked up from germline, CDR1 is LNHDA and CDR2 is SQIVND (reference sequence). The V and J ends lost 0 bases and 7 bases respectively, with 19 bases between them. The CDR3 has 17 amino acids. The whole variable domain, remainder taken from reference TRBV19 and TRBJ2-1, is DGGITQSPKYLFRKEGQNVTLSCEQNLNHDAMYWYRQDPGQGLRLIYYSQIVNDFQKGDIAEGYSVSREKKESFPLTVTSAQKNPTAFYLCASSIDLRVTPTNEQFFGPGTRLTVL.

The V call is TRBV5-4, the J call TRBJ2-1, with TRBD2 matching 9 bases. Germline V gene data show CDR1 as SGHNT and CDR2 as YYREEE (reference sequence). Trimming at V came to 2 bases and at J to 8 bases, leaving 11 bases not matched to a gene. This CDR3 has 16 amino acids. CDR3 bases: TGTGCCAGCAGCTTACTAGCGGGCAGCCCCTCCGATGAGCAGTTCTTC. The encoded protein is CASSLLAGSPSDEQFF.

The V call is TRBV7-9, the J call TRBJ2-7; possibly TRBD2 for D (6 bases). Germline loops: CDR1 SEHNR, CDR2 FQNEAQ (reference sequence). The CDR3 runs 15 residues. With 1 base removed from V and 4 bases from J, the gap between germline ends came to 14 bases. The CDR3 region is CASSLDFLGRYEQYF. CDR3 sequence (DNA): TGTGCCAGCAGCTTAGATTTTCTGGGGAGGTACGAGCAGTACTTC.

This chain links TRBV7-6 with TRBJ2-5; D might be TRBD2 (6 bases). Germline CDR1 SGHVS, CDR2 FNYEAQ. The CDR3 extends over 13 amino acids. V was clipped by 6 bases and J by 2 bases, with 10 bases between them. CDR3 region: CASRVAVQETQYF. CDR3 nucleotides: TGTGCCAGCAGGGTAGCGGTTCAAGAGACCCAGTACTTC.

The rearrangement links TRBV9 to TRBJ1-1; a weak D match, TRBD1 (5 bases). This CDR3 region has 15 residues. Looked up from germline, CDR1 is SGDLS and CDR2 is YYNGEE. The V end lost 3 bases, the J end lost 10 bases, and 22 bases lay between the germline ends. This CDR3 reads CASSAVEGRGFTAFF. DNA for the CDR3: TGTGCCAGCAGCGCCGTGGAGGGGAGGGGCTTTACAGCTTTCTTT.

CDR3 amino acids: CASSLSRKGRGEAFF. CDR3 coding DNA: TGTGCCAGCAGTTTAAGTCGTAAGGGCAGGGGAGAAGCTTTCTTT. The V gene is TRBV28, the J gene TRBJ1-1; D is perhaps TRBD1 (6 bases). The CDR3 sequence is 15 residues long. Germline-derived CDR1 and CDR2 are MDHEN and SYDVKM. V was shortened by 2 bases and J by 8 bases, with 18 bases between the two germline ends. Using reference TRBV28 and TRBJ1-1 for the parts outside the CDR3, the full variable domain is DVKVTQSSRYLVKRTGEKVFLECVQDMDHENMFWYRQDPGLGLRLIYFSYDVKMKEKGDIPEGYSVSREKKERFSLILESASTNQTSMYLCASSLSRKGRGEAFFGQGTRLTVV.

This sequence joins TRBV10-1 and TRBJ2-5, with 9 bases fitting TRBD1. Unmatched junction bases numbered 6, after V lost 2 bases and J lost 5 bases. Per germline, CDR1 WNHNN and CDR2 SYGVQD (reference sequence). The CDR3 is 15 amino acids. The chain's CDR3 is CASSEVGTGFETQYF. CDR3 sequence (DNA): TGCGCCAGCAGTGAGGTCGGGACAGGGTTTGAGACCCAGTACTTC.

The chain joins TRBV7-8 to TRBJ2-1; 8 bases map to TRBD2. CDR1 and CDR2 from the germline V gene are SGHVS and FQNEAQ. With 2 bases clipped from V and 0 bases from J, the junction kept 6 bases outside the gene matches. This CDR3 is 17 amino acids long. CDR3 coding DNA: TGTGCCAGCAGCTTAAGGCTAGCGGGCGTCTCCTACAATGAGCAGTTCTTC. Translation: CASSLRLAGVSYNEQFF.

The chain uses TRBV6-5 and TRBJ1-1; D perhaps matches TRBD1 (5 bases). This CDR3 comprises 15 residues. Germline V gives CDR1 MNHEY, CDR2 SVGAGI. Trimming took off 0 bases at V and 1 base at J, with 9 bases between the two ends. CDR3 coding DNA: TGTGCCAGCAGTTACTCAGGGCAGGGGAACACTGAAGCTTTCTTT. This codes for CASSYSGQGNTEAFF.

The chain has TRBV7-3 and TRBJ1-6; TRBD1 matches at 8 bases. V lost 5 bases to trimming and J lost 9 bases; unmatched junction nucleotides: 6. Germline V CDR1 and CDR2: SGHTA, FQGTGA. The CDR3 length is 14 residues. CDR3 loop: CASSMTGVGSPLHF. The CDR3 DNA is TGTGCCAGCAGCATGACAGGGGTAGGTTCACCCCTCCACTTT.

The V call is TRBV7-8, the J call TRBJ1-1; D gene unclear. This CDR3 spans 13 amino acids. Germline CDR1 SGHVS, CDR2 FQNEAQ. The V end lost 6 bases, the J end lost 0 bases, and 8 bases lay between the germline ends. The CDR3 spells CASRADMNTEAFF. In DNA, the CDR3 is TGTGCCAGCAGGGCAGATATGAACACTGAAGCTTTCTTT.

This sequence joins TRBV7-6 and TRBJ2-1; 9 bases align to TRBD1. Germline V CDR1 and CDR2: SGHVS, FNYEAQ. V lost 3 bases to trimming and J lost 8 bases; unmatched junction nucleotides: 5. There are 14 residues in the CDR3. DNA for the CDR3: TGTGCCAGCAGCTTCGGGGACAGGGTACATGAGCAGTTCTTC. This translates into CASSFGDRVHEQFF.

The chain couples TRBV28 to TRBJ2-7; unclear D gene. In germline, CDR1 is MDHEN, CDR2 SYDVKM. Trimming took 5 bases from V and 0 from J, leaving 20 bases between them. The CDR3 runs 17 residues. In DNA, the CDR3 is TGTGCCAGCAGTGACCAGAACCGACTTGCCACCTCCTACGAGCAGTACTTC. Its protein is CASSDQNRLATSYEQYF.

This chain joins TRBV6-1 and TRBJ2-7, with D possibly being TRBD2 (6 bases). The V gene's germline CDR1 is MNHNS and CDR2 SASEGT. V shed 6 bases and J shed 0 bases, with 15 bases lying between them. The CDR3 sequence is 15 residues long. This CDR3 reads CASRPGSAVSYEQYF. The CDR3 bases are TGTGCCAGCAGGCCCGGGAGCGCCGTCTCCTACGAGCAGTACTTC.

The chain uses TRBV15 and TRBJ1-5; no definite D call. Germline CDR1 and CDR2: LNHNV and YYDKDF (reference sequence). Trimming took off 0 bases at V and 6 bases at J, with 6 bases between the two ends. The CDR3 consists of 13 residues. CDR3 residues: CATSRDPGQPQHF. In DNA form, the CDR3 reads TGTGCCACCAGCAGAGATCCGGGTCAGCCCCAGCATTTT. The whole variable domain, remainder taken from reference TRBV15 and TRBJ1-5, is DAMVIQNPRYQVTQFGKPVTLSCSQTLNHNVMYWYQQKSSQAPKLLFHYYDKDFNNEADTPDNFQSRRPNTSFCFLDIRSPGLGDTAMYLCATSRDPGQPQHFGDGTRLSIL.

The chain carries TRBV28 and TRBJ2-1; 8 nucleotides line up with TRBD2. The CDR3 contains 15 residues. Germline-derived CDR1 and CDR2 are MDHEN and SYDVKM. V trimming: 4 bases; J trimming: 0 bases; junction bases outside the gene matches: 2. In nucleotides, the CDR3 is TGTGCCAGCAGTTCGAGCGGGGGCTCCTACAATGAGCAGTTCTTC. The encoded protein is CASSSSGGSYNEQFF.

V is TRBV27 and J is TRBJ2-7; the match to TRBD1 covers 7 bases. The CDR3 totals 14 residues. J lost 3 bases, V lost 5 bases, and 7 bases had no gene match. Germline CDR1 and CDR2: MNHEY and SMNVEV (reference sequence). CDR3 in amino acids: CASSPGQENYEQYF. CDR3 nucleotide sequence: TGTGCCAGCAGTCCCGGACAGGAAAACTACGAGCAGTACTTC.

This rearrangement joins TRBV19 to TRBJ1-2; a possible D gene is TRBD1 (6 bases). The CDR3 extends over 12 amino acids. V was pared by 7 bases and J by 4 bases, with 10 bases between. CDR1 is LNHDA, CDR2 SQIVND, per germline (reference sequence). CDR3 protein: CASKTGFYGYTF. The DNA for the CDR3 is TGTGCCAGTAAAACAGGGTTCTATGGCTACACCTTC.

This chain uses TRBV5-1 with TRBJ2-1, with 7 bases fitting TRBD2. The CDR3 length is 15 residues. J was trimmed by 16 bases and V by 0 bases; bases with no gene match: 16. Looked up from germline, CDR1 is SGHRS and CDR2 is YFSETQ. CDR3 in amino acids: CASSLVSLADGERFF. CDR3 in DNA: TGCGCCAGCAGCTTGGTTTCCCTAGCGGATGGCGAGCGATTCTTC.

The CDR3 is CASSLSPGSEQYF. In DNA, the CDR3 is TGTGCCAGCAGTTTATCCCCCGGGAGCGAGCAGTACTTC. The genes are TRBV27 and TRBJ2-7, with a possible D match to TRBD2 (6 bases). The germline CDR1 and CDR2 sequences are MNHEY and SMNVEV (reference sequence). Trimming removed 0 bases from V and 6 bases from J, with 9 bases in between. This CDR3 comprises 13 residues.

This sequence joins TRBV25-1 and TRBJ2-1; D is unclear. V shed 4 bases and J shed 0 bases, with 10 bases lying between them. The CDR3 totals 15 residues. Per germline, CDR1 MGHDK and CDR2 SYGVNS. In DNA form, the CDR3 reads TGTGCCAGCAGTGGTCCCTTCAGCTCCTACAATGAGCAGTTCTTC. It specifies CASSGPFSSYNEQFF.

The gene calls are TRBV5-1 and TRBJ2-5, with 8 bases that match TRBD1. V was clipped by 3 bases and J by 4 bases; unmatched bases: 5. Germline CDR1 SGHRS, CDR2 YFSETQ. The CDR3 totals 14 residues. The CDR3 protein is CASSWTGWGETQYF. The DNA for the CDR3 is TGCGCCAGCAGCTGGACAGGGTGGGGAGAGACCCAGTACTTC.